The 12 T cell receptor beta chains below come from one sample, sequenced in a study of cytomegalovirus exposure and HLA in healthy donors. PCR primers comprised 60 Vbeta and 13 Jbeta primers. Sequencing used immunoSEQ multiplex PCR; TCRdb keeps in-frame clones, though not all of them. The sample consists of some 77,000 clones, 80% of them appearing once. Sequencing was performed on PBMCs. The receptors originated from a man in his fifties or sixties in good health and CMV-seropositive.

J is TRBJ1-5 and V is TRBV15; D is uncertain. The V end was cut by 0 bases, the J end by 6 bases, with 6 bases between. The germline V gene encodes CDR1 LNHNV and CDR2 YYDKDF (reference sequence). The CDR3 has 13 amino acids. For the CDR3, the DNA is TGTGCCACCAGCAGAGATCTTTCTCAGCCCCAGCATTTT. It specifies CATSRDLSQPQHF. The full variable domain, completed using reference TRBV15 and TRBJ1-5, is DAMVIQNPRYQVTQFGKPVTLSCSQTLNHNVMYWYQQKSSQAPKLLFHYYDKDFNNEADTPDNFQSRRPNTSFCFLDIRSPGLGDTAMYLCATSRDLSQPQHFGDGTRLSIL.

This clone occurred once. The V and J genes are TRBV7-9 and TRBJ2-1; 7 nucleotides align to TRBD2. The germline V gene encodes CDR1 SEHNR and CDR2 FQNEAQ (reference sequence). V gave up 3 bases and J gave up 3 bases; unmatched junction bases: 2. The CDR3 runs 14 residues. The DNA for the CDR3 is TGTGCCAGCAGCTTCCTAGCGGTCTACAATGAGCAGTTCTTC. Translated: CASSFLAVYNEQFF.

The chain combines TRBV10-3 with TRBJ1-4; weak D call: TRBD1 (5 bases). CDR1 is ENHRY and CDR2 is SYGVKD in the germline V gene. Trimming stripped 8 bases from V and 3 bases from J, with 13 bases between. CDR3 length: 14 amino acids. The CDR3 nucleotides are TGTGCCATCGGGGGGGGAGCAGCTAATGAAAAACTGTTTTTT. Translating gives CAIGGGAANEKLFF.

Of note for this clone: This same CDR3 is encoded by further DNA sequences in the sample. The genes are TRBV7-9 and TRBJ1-5; D uncertain. Germline V gene lookup returns CDR1 SEHNR and CDR2 FQNEAQ (reference sequence). The CDR3 runs 12 residues. V was trimmed by 5 bases and J by 0 bases, leaving 2 bases between them. The CDR3 nucleotides read TGTGCCAGCAGCCTTAGCAATCAGCCCCAGCATTTT. This encodes CASSLSNQPQHF.

The chain has TRBV7-9 and TRBJ2-2; D may be TRBD2 (6 bases). V lost 2 bases to trimming and J lost 4 bases, with 14 bases between them. Germline values: CDR1 SEHNR, CDR2 FQNEAQ (reference sequence). The CDR3 contains 16 residues. DNA of the CDR3: TGTGCCAGCAGCTTAATCGGAGGGGTGGGCACCGGGGAGCTGTTTTTT. Its translation: CASSLIGGVGTGELFF.

This chain uses TRBV10-3 with TRBJ1-1, with 10 bases aligning to TRBD1. The CDR3 runs 13 residues. Germline V gene data show CDR1 as ENHRY and CDR2 as SYGVKD. V lost 7 bases and J lost 5; bases outside the gene matches: 4. The CDR3 loop reads CAITTGQGTEAFF. The CDR3 DNA reads TGTGCCATCACGACGGGACAGGGGACTGAAGCTTTCTTT.

The chain is built from TRBV18 and TRBJ2-6; 9 bases are a match to TRBD1. Germline V gene lookup returns CDR1 KGHSH and CDR2 LQKENI. Losses at the gene ends were 6 bases for V and 2 bases for J; bases not matched to a gene: 5. The CDR3 is 16 residues long. Here the CDR3 reads CASSPTGGAGANVLTF. The DNA of the CDR3 is TGTGCCAGCTCGCCTACAGGGGGCGCTGGGGCCAACGTCCTGACTTTC.

V and J are TRBV7-2 and TRBJ2-1; D is unresolved. CDR3 length equals 16 residues. Trimming cost V 3 bases and J 2 bases, with 14 bases left between them. CDR1 and CDR2 from the germline V gene are SGHTA and FQGNSA. The CDR3 sequence: CASSFKFGGTYNEQFF. The CDR3 DNA is TGTGCCAGCAGCTTTAAATTCGGCGGTACCTACAATGAGCAGTTCTTC. The full variable domain, rest sourced from reference TRBV7-2 and TRBJ2-1, is GAGVSQSPSNKVTEKGKDVELRCDPISGHTALYWYRQSLGQGLEFLIYFQGNSAPDKSGLPSDRFSAERTGGSVSTLTIQRTQQEDSAVYLCASSFKFGGTYNEQFFGPGTRLTVL.

The chain uses TRBV29-1 and TRBJ2-1, with 8 nucleotides matching TRBD2. This CDR3 has 15 amino acids. The V segment lost 0 bases and the J segment 3 bases; nucleotides outside the gene matches: 4. Germline loops: CDR1 SQVTM, CDR2 ANQGSEA. CDR3 protein: CSVEEGGRSYNEQFF. CDR3 nucleotides: TGCAGCGTTGAAGAGGGCGGGAGGAGCTACAATGAGCAGTTCTTC.

In its sample, this clone was seen once. The chain couples TRBV5-1 to TRBJ2-5, with D maybe TRBD1 (5 bases). Trimming left V 2 bases short and J 1 base short, with 9 bases between. Germline V gives CDR1 SGHRS, CDR2 YFSETQ. The CDR3 loop spans 14 amino acids. In nucleotides, the CDR3 is TGCGCCAGCAGCTTACAGGATCCCCAAGAGACCCAGTACTTC. Protein product: CASSLQDPQETQYF.

The chain has TRBV7-8 and TRBJ1-2, with D perhaps TRBD1 (6 bases). The CDR3 is 17 residues long. The V end was cut by 5 bases, the J end by 4 bases, with 23 bases between. Germline CDR1 and CDR2: SGHVS and FQNEAQ. The CDR3 loop is CASSMGPQGGGLYGYTF. CDR3 coding DNA: TGTGCCAGCAGCATGGGCCCCCAGGGAGGGGGACTCTATGGCTACACCTTC.

The V and J genes are TRBV13 and TRBJ1-6; 7 positions agree with TRBD1. CDR1 is PRHDT, CDR2 FYEKMQ, per germline (reference sequence). The CDR3 extends over 15 amino acids. The trim removed 3 bases at V and 7 bases at J, leaving 6 bases unmatched. This chain's CDR3 is CASSFIGGGNSPLHF. The CDR3 bases are TGTGCCAGCAGCTTTATAGGGGGCGGGAATTCACCCCTCCACTTT. Based on the CDR3 plus reference TRBV13 and TRBJ1-6, the full variable domain is AAGVIQSPRHLIKEKRETATLKCYPIPRHDTVYWYQQGPGQDPQFLISFYEKMQSDKGSIPDRFSAQQFSDYHSELNMSSLELGDSALYFCASSFIGGGNSPLHFGNGTRLTVT.